These 13 T cell receptor beta chains originate from one sample sequenced in a study of control samples from healthy donors and cancer patients. The repertoire was sequenced with immunoSEQ multiplex PCR; TCRdb's copy has only in-frame clones and lacks some. The sample lists 100,000 to 150,000 clones, almost 95% occurring once. Sequenced: PBMCs. The receptors were sampled from an elderly man with head and neck cancer.

The V and J genes are TRBV6-1 and TRBJ2-7; the D gene is possibly TRBD2 (6 bases). The ends were cut back, 2 bases at V and 3 bases at J, with 20 bases in the middle. The CDR3 length is 17 residues. CDR1 MNHNS and CDR2 SASEGT come from the germline V gene. CDR3 nucleotides: TGTGCCAGCAGTGAAAGGGAGGTGGAGAGGAGAAACTACGAGCAGTACTTC. Amino acids: CASSEREVERRNYEQYF.

This chain uses TRBV6-1 with TRBJ2-7, with TRBD1 identical over 7 bases. CDR1 and CDR2 from the germline V gene are MNHNS and SASEGT. The CDR3 covers 16 residues. With V trimmed by 3 bases and J by 2 bases, 10 bases remained unmatched. For the CDR3, the DNA is TGTGCCAGCAGTGATACCAAATTGCAGGGGGCCTACGAGCAGTACTTC. This encodes CASSDTKLQGAYEQYF.

This sequence joins TRBV7-9 and TRBJ1-2; 7 bases agree with TRBD1. Per germline, CDR1 SEHNR and CDR2 FQNEAQ (reference sequence). V shed 5 bases, J shed 9 bases, and the junction held 9 bases outside the gene matches. The CDR3 runs 13 residues. The chain's CDR3 is CASSPRDSSRYTF. The CDR3 DNA follows: TGTGCCAGCAGCCCTCGGGACAGCTCTCGCTACACCTTC. Together with reference TRBV7-9 and TRBJ1-2, the CDR3 gives the full variable domain: DTGVSQNPRHKITKRGQNVTFRCDPISEHNRLYWYRQTLGQGPEFLTYFQNEAQLEKSRLLSDRFSAERPKGSFSTLEIQRTEQGDSAMYLCASSPRDSSRYTFGSGTRLTVV.

This rearrangement joins TRBV7-9 to TRBJ2-3, with a possible D match to TRBD2 (6 bases). The ends were cut back, 5 bases at V and 1 base at J, with 16 bases in the middle. The CDR3 loop spans 16 amino acids. Germline V gene data show CDR1 as SEHNR and CDR2 as FQNEAQ (reference sequence). CDR3 sequence: CASSPQQGEGTDTQYF. CDR3 DNA: TGTGCCAGCAGCCCCCAACAAGGGGAGGGCACAGATACGCAGTATTTT.

The genes are TRBV5-1 and TRBJ2-3, with 7 nucleotides matching TRBD2. V dropped 0 bases and J dropped 1; count of bases not matched to a gene: 5. This CDR3 region has 16 residues. The V gene's germline CDR1 is SGHRS and CDR2 YFSETQ. As DNA, the CDR3 is TGCGCCAGCAGCTTGGAGGGAGGGGACGGCACAGATACGCAGTATTTT. It specifies CASSLEGGDGTDTQYF. The entire variable domain, with the rest obtained from reference TRBV5-1 and TRBJ2-3, is as follows: KAGVTQTPRYLIKTRGQQVTLSCSPISGHRSVSWYQQTPGQGLQFLFEYFSETQRNKGNFPGRFSGRQFSNSRSEMNVSTLELGDSALYLCASSLEGGDGTDTQYFGPGTRLTVL.

The chain couples TRBV6-5 to TRBJ1-2, with 7 bases fitting TRBD1. The germline gives CDR1 MNHEY, CDR2 SVGAGI. The trim removed 6 bases at V and 8 bases at J, leaving 9 bases unmatched. The CDR3 runs 13 residues. As DNA, the CDR3 is TGTGCCAGCAGCCGAGAACAGGGGCGAGGCTACACCTTC. Its protein is CASSREQGRGYTF.

The chain couples TRBV12-3 or TRBV12-4 to TRBJ1-1, with D tentatively TRBD1 (5 bases). The CDR3 spans 13 residues. Trimming cost V 3 bases and J 4 bases, with 9 bases left between them. The CDR3 loop reads CASSLGRSTEAFF. The CDR3 DNA is TGTGCCAGCAGTTTGGGGCGGAGCACTGAAGCTTTCTTT.

This clone was seen a single time. In DNA form, the CDR3 reads TGTGCCAGCAGTCGCGAGACAACGAGCAATCAGCCCCAGCATTTT. Translation gives CASSRETTSNQPQHF. This chain connects TRBV6-5 to TRBJ1-5; D ambiguous. This CDR3 has 15 residues. Trimming took 5 bases from V and 1 from J, leaving 12 bases between them. CDR1 and CDR2 (germline): MNHEY, SVGAGI.

Only a few counts were recorded for this clone. V is TRBV27 and J is TRBJ1-2, with D perhaps matching TRBD1 (6 bases). This CDR3 region has 16 residues. The ends were cut back, 4 bases at V and 3 bases at J, with 18 bases in the middle. Per germline, CDR1 MNHEY and CDR2 SMNVEV (reference sequence). The CDR3 is CASSYSQGGGYYGYTF. DNA of the CDR3: TGTGCCAGCAGTTATTCCCAAGGGGGAGGATACTATGGCTACACCTTC.

The V gene is TRBV6-5, the J gene TRBJ2-7; D is perhaps TRBD1 or TRBD2 (5 bases each). V lost 8 bases to trimming and J lost 2 bases, with 19 bases between them. Germline assignment: CDR1 MNHEY and CDR2 SVGAGI. The CDR3 loop spans 15 amino acids. CDR3 bases: TGTGCCAGCCAATTATTCCGGGACGGGCCCTACGAGCAGTACTTC. Protein: CASQLFRDGPYEQYF.

This chain links TRBV19 with TRBJ2-2; 10 positions match TRBD2. This CDR3 region has 16 residues. V lost 4 bases to trimming and J lost 0 bases; unmatched junction nucleotides: 2. Per germline, CDR1 LNHDA and CDR2 SQIVND (reference sequence). The CDR3 region has the DNA TGTGCCAGTAGTAGAACTAGCGGGGCGAACACCGGGGAGCTGTTTTTT. Its translation is CASSRTSGANTGELFF.

This chain connects TRBV27 to TRBJ1-5, with unresolved D. Trimming took off 2 bases at V and 3 bases at J, with 17 bases between the two ends. CDR3 length: 17 residues. Germline V gene sequence: CDR1 MNHEY, CDR2 SMNVEV (reference sequence). The CDR3 loop is CASSLVFAGRDNQPQHF. CDR3 sequence (DNA): TGTGCCAGCAGTTTAGTGTTTGCGGGGAGGGACAATCAGCCCCAGCATTTT.

The chain recombines TRBV30 with TRBJ1-6; 7 nucleotides align to TRBD1. The CDR3 spans 15 residues. Trimming removed 4 bases from V and 4 bases from J; junction bases left unmatched: 7. The germline V gene encodes CDR1 GTSNPN and CDR2 SVGIG (reference sequence). Here the CDR3 DNA reads TGTGCCTGGAAGCAGAGGGGACAGTATAATTCACCCCTCCACTTT. This codes for CAWKQRGQYNSPLHF.